Shown below are 18 T cell receptor beta chains from a single sample sequenced in a study of T cell repertoires in cytomegalovirus infection. MiXCR, applied by TCRdb to the reads, yields one record per CDR3 protein. The sample includes about 330,000 distinct CDR3 sequences, 8% to 10% of them seen just once. Sequencing was done on a sample of PBMCs. These receptors originate from a human donor in good health (CMV status not recorded). Some clones in this sample may be carry-over from other donors' samples.

This clonotype occurred many times. The chain combines TRBV10-3 with TRBJ1-4; the D is unclear. The germline gives CDR1 ENHRY, CDR2 SYGVKD. The CDR3 loop spans 14 amino acids. Trimming removed 2 bases from V and 1 base from J, with 5 bases in between. CDR3 sequence reads: CAISEGGTNEKLFF. The CDR3 bases are TGTGCCATCAGTGAGGGAGGAACTAATGAAAAACTGTTTTTT.

This clonotype was counted between two and nine times. The junction shows a germline mismatch at one end, possibly a read error. The chain recombines TRBV6-2 or TRBV6-3 with TRBJ2-1, with 7 bases aligning to TRBD2. The CDR3 consists of 18 residues. CDR1 MNHEY and CDR2 SVGEGT come from the germline V gene. The DNA of the CDR3 is TGTGCCAGCAGTCACTCCTTTGGGGGAGGGCCCAGGGACAATGAGCAGTTCTTC. Translating gives CASSHSFGGGPRDNEQFF.

The chain recombines TRBV20-1 with TRBJ2-6; 10 nucleotides match TRBD2. There are 18 residues in the CDR3. J gave up 0 bases and V 0 bases, and 5 bases lay outside the gene matches. Germline-derived CDR1 and CDR2 are DFQATT and SNEGSKA (reference sequence). The DNA of the CDR3 is TGCAGTGCTAGAGATTTACTAGCGGGGATCTCTGGGGCCAACGTCCTGACTTTC. It specifies CSARDLLAGISGANVLTF.

This clonotype came up a few times. This chain links TRBV4-1 with TRBJ2-5, with 13 positions matching TRBD2. This CDR3 spans 16 amino acids. CDR1 is MGHRA, CDR2 YSYEKL, per germline. The V and J ends lost 3 bases and 5 bases, in that order; junction bases with no gene match: 6. In DNA form, the CDR3 reads TGCGCCAGCAGCCATACACTAGCGGGGGGGCCGGAGACCCAGTACTTC. The encoded protein is CASSHTLAGGPETQYF.

On this clonotype itself: Sequence at one end of the junction differs from germline and may be a read error. The rearrangement uses TRBV7-2 and TRBJ2-5; 9 positions agree with TRBD2. CDR1 is SGHTA, CDR2 FQGNSA, per germline. The CDR3 loop spans 16 amino acids. The CDR3 DNA sequence: TGTGCCAGCAGCTTACGGCGGGAGGGCTTACAAGGGACCCAGTACTTC. This translates into CASSLRREGLQGTQYF. The variable domain in full, completed from reference TRBV7-2 and TRBJ2-5, reads GAGVSQSPSNKVTEKGKDVELRCDPISGHTALYWYRQSLGQGLEFLIYFQGNSAPDKSGLPSDRFSAERTGGSVSTLTIQRTQQEDSAVYLCASSLRREGLQGTQYFGPGTRLLVL.

The chain employs TRBV7-4 and TRBJ1-2, with 8 nucleotides matching TRBD1. Unmatched junction bases numbered 5, after V lost 2 bases and J lost 6 bases. Germline values: CDR1 SGHVT, CDR2 SQSDAQ. CDR3 length equals 14 residues. The CDR3 loop is CASSLLQGADGYTF. For the CDR3, the DNA is TGTGCCAGCAGCTTACTGCAGGGGGCTGATGGCTACACCTTC.

This clonotype was observed a few times. The chain's CDR3 is CSARDTGGGEKLFF. In DNA form, the CDR3 reads TGCAGTGCTAGGGACACAGGGGGAGGCGAAAAACTGTTTTTT. This sequence joins TRBV20-1 and TRBJ1-4, with 8 bases aligning to TRBD1. Germline CDR1 is DFQATT and CDR2 is SNEGSKA (reference sequence). The CDR3 consists of 14 residues. The junction had 8 bases not matched to a gene; V was cut back by 3 bases and J by 8 bases.

This clonotype has a count of ten or more. This chain links TRBV11-2 with TRBJ2-7; no definite D call. The CDR3 covers 13 residues. V lost 5 bases to trimming and J lost 2 bases, with 10 bases between them. Germline-derived CDR1 and CDR2 are SGHAT and FQNNGV. CDR3 sequence: CASSMPETYEQYF. The CDR3 DNA follows: TGTGCCAGCAGCATGCCTGAGACCTACGAGCAGTACTTC.

This clonotype has a count of ten or more. The V gene is TRBV12-3 or TRBV12-4, the J gene TRBJ1-5; D is possibly TRBD1 (5 bases). V gave up 5 bases and J gave up 0 bases, with 11 bases separating them. This CDR3 contains 15 residues. The CDR3 region has the DNA TGTGCCAGCAGTAAAACCGGGGGTAGCAATCAGCCCCAGCATTTT. It codes for CASSKTGGSNQPQHF.

V gene TRBV20-1 combines with J gene TRBJ2-3; 7 bases are shared with TRBD1. The V gene end was trimmed by 1 base and the J gene end by 1 base; junction bases not matched to a gene: 5. Germline assignment: CDR1 DFQATT and CDR2 SNEGSKA (reference sequence). This CDR3 has 15 amino acids. The CDR3 protein is CSARASDRGTDTQYF. CDR3 nucleotide sequence: TGCAGTGCTAGAGCCTCAGACAGGGGCACAGATACGCAGTATTTT.

This clonotype was observed at least ten times. V gene TRBV28 combines with J gene TRBJ1-6, with a tentative D call TRBD1 (6 bases). CDR3 length equals 15 residues. V was cut by 3 bases and J by 7 bases, with 13 bases left in between. Germline loops: CDR1 MDHEN, CDR2 SYDVKM. The CDR3 reads CASSLETGRNSPLHF. CDR3 nucleotides: TGTGCCAGCAGTTTGGAGACAGGACGAAATTCACCCCTCCACTTT.

This clonotype was counted only a few times. The rearrangement uses TRBV20-1 and TRBJ2-1; a possible D gene is TRBD2 (6 bases). The V gene lost 5 bases and the J gene lost 4 bases, with 15 bases spanning the gap. Germline V gene sequence: CDR1 DFQATT, CDR2 SNEGSKA (reference sequence). The CDR3 consists of 14 residues. The chain's CDR3 is CSAYGPGGYNEQFF. As DNA, the CDR3 is TGCAGTGCTTATGGGCCTGGAGGGTACAATGAGCAGTTCTTC.

The chain uses TRBV12-3 or TRBV12-4 and TRBJ1-3; D is unclear. The CDR3 is 11 amino acids. V shed 6 bases and J shed 4 bases, with 4 bases lying between them. CDR3 nucleotide sequence: TGTGCCAGCAGGGCAGGAAACACCATATATTTT. Translating it yields CASRAGNTIYF.

A few counts support this clonotype. The V and J genes are TRBV6-1 and TRBJ1-2; a possible D gene is TRBD1 (6 bases). The V gene's germline CDR1 is MNHNS and CDR2 SASEGT. V lost 6 bases, J lost 1 base, and 18 bases lay in between. This CDR3 spans 16 amino acids. The CDR3 sequence: CASSGQPYRVNYGYTF. The CDR3 nucleotides are TGTGCCAGCAGCGGTCAACCATACAGGGTTAACTATGGCTACACCTTC.

Many counts were recorded for this clonotype. J is TRBJ2-1 and V is TRBV27, with 8 bases fitting TRBD2. CDR1 and CDR2 (germline): MNHEY, SMNVEV (reference sequence). V lost 3 bases and J lost 5; bases outside the gene matches: 3. This CDR3 has 14 residues. CDR3 protein: CASSFSGIDNEQFF. DNA of the CDR3: TGTGCCAGCAGTTTTAGCGGGATCGACAATGAGCAGTTCTTC.

In this sample, this clonotype turned up a few times. The V and J genes are TRBV10-3 and TRBJ2-7, with TRBD1 as a possible D gene (5 bases). V lost 0 bases and J 5 bases, leaving 11 bases between the germline ends. Germline-derived CDR1 and CDR2 are ENHRY and SYGVKD. The CDR3 sequence is 14 residues long. The CDR3 loop reads CAISESGALDEQYF. CDR3 bases: TGTGCCATCAGTGAGTCTGGGGCTCTAGACGAGCAGTACTTC.

This clonotype came up many times. The CDR3 spells CASSFTGVGNQPQHF. In DNA, the CDR3 is TGTGCCAGCAGTTTCACCGGTGTTGGCAATCAGCCCCAGCATTTT. The chain combines TRBV27 with TRBJ1-5; D unresolved. Germline V CDR1 and CDR2: MNHEY, SMNVEV (reference sequence). V was trimmed by 3 bases and J by 2 bases, leaving 11 bases between them. The CDR3 sequence is 15 residues long.

This clonotype was observed at least ten times. This chain links TRBV7-6 with TRBJ2-6; a weak D match, TRBD2 (5 bases). Trimming stripped 0 bases from V and 0 bases from J, with 15 bases between. Germline CDR1 SGHVS, CDR2 FNYEAQ. The CDR3 contains 19 residues. CDR3 DNA sequence: TGTGCCAGCAGCTTAGCGCGAAAAGGACTCGCCTCTGGGGCCAACGTCCTGACTTTC. This sequence encodes CASSLARKGLASGANVLTF.